The sequence of this T cell receptor beta chain was determined in a study of T cell responses to AZD1222 COVID-19 vaccine. Some clones are missing from TCRdb's copy, which holds only in-frame ones; the method was immunoSEQ multiplex PCR. Among 150,000 to 200,000 clones listed, 94% were seen once. This clonotype originated in an adult in good health. Sequencing was performed on peripheral blood, taken on day 0 of AZD1222 vaccination.

The CDR3 DNA reads TGTGCCAGCAGTTACGCCTCCGGACAGGATATAGCCAAAAACATTCAGTACTTC. It yields the protein CASSYASGQDIAKNIQYF. This chain uses TRBV6-2 or TRBV6-3 with TRBJ2-4; TRBD1 aligns across 7 bases. Trimming removed 2 bases from V and 0 bases from J; junction bases left unmatched: 10. There are 18 residues in the CDR3. Germline V gene sequence: CDR1 MNHEY, CDR2 SVGEGT.